This passage covers 29 T cell receptor beta chains from one sample sequenced in a study of T cells in Graves' hyperthyroidism and ophthalmopathy. Using RNA transcripts as the source, TCR beta CDR3 regions were amplified. First-round RT-PCR targeting the TCR CDR3 was performed with the HTBI primer set. In TCRdb, the multiplex PCR reads were re-called with MiXCR into one record per CDR3 protein. Counted here are a few hundred thousand distinct CDR3 sequences, about 16% occurring once; the ten biggest clones make up roughly 30%. What was sequenced was blood. Receptors originate from a woman aged 45-59 years with Graves' hyperthyroidism that later progressed to Graves' ophthalmopathy.

This clonotype was detected many times. This sequence joins TRBV6-1 and TRBJ1-1; 12 nucleotides align to TRBD1. This CDR3 region has 16 residues. V lost 6 bases and J lost 0; bases outside the gene matches: 5. In germline, CDR1 is MNHNS, CDR2 SASEGT. The CDR3 region has the DNA TGTGCCAGCAGGTCGGGACAGGGGGCGGTGAACACTGAAGCTTTCTTT. This encodes CASRSGQGAVNTEAFF.

This clonotype was counted many times. An end of the junction differs from the germline gene, which may be a read error. The chain is built from TRBV7-7 and TRBJ1-1; D is uncertain. Germline CDR1 is SSHAT and CDR2 is FNYEAQ (reference sequence). The CDR3 totals 13 residues. CDR3 sequence: CASSLEVNTEAFF. The CDR3 coding sequence is TGCGCCAGCAGCTTGGAAGTGAACACTGAAGCTTTCTTT.

This clonotype was observed many times. This sequence joins TRBV30 and TRBJ2-7; 7 bases are shared with TRBD1. Trimming removed 3 bases from V and 2 bases from J; junction bases left unmatched: 10. Germline V gene lookup returns CDR1 GTSNPN and CDR2 SVGIG (reference sequence). This CDR3 has 15 residues. The CDR3 nucleotides are TGTGCCTGGAGCTATACCGGGACAGCTACCTACGAGCAGTACTTC. This sequence encodes CAWSYTGTATYEQYF.

The V and J genes are TRBV7-9 and TRBJ1-4, with 7 bases matching TRBD1. Trimming cost V 5 bases and J 7 bases; bases outside gene matches: 7. The CDR3 length is 14 residues. CDR1 SEHNR and CDR2 FQNEAQ come from the germline V gene (reference sequence). The CDR3 loop is CASSRGQFVEKLFF. In DNA, the CDR3 is TGTGCCAGCAGCCGGGGACAGTTTGTTGAAAAACTGTTTTTT. Variable domain in full (rest from reference TRBV7-9 and TRBJ1-4): DTGVSQNPRHKITKRGQNVTFRCDPISEHNRLYWYRQTLGQGPEFLTYFQNEAQLEKSRLLSDRFSAERPKGSFSTLEIQRTEQGDSAMYLCASSRGQFVEKLFFGSGTQLSVL.

This clonotype was detected ten times or more. The rearrangement links TRBV7-2 to TRBJ1-5; 11 bases fit TRBD1. The CDR3 has 16 amino acids. V was pared by 1 base and J by 9 bases, with 8 bases of the junction left unmatched. Germline loops: CDR1 SGHTA, CDR2 FQGNSA. The CDR3: CASSLEGTGGGRPQHF. In DNA form, the CDR3 reads TGTGCCAGCAGCTTAGAGGGGACAGGGGGAGGTCGGCCCCAGCATTTT.

As concerns this clonotype: At one end the junction does not follow the germline gene, possibly because of a read error. This chain uses TRBV14 with TRBJ2-2; 7 bases map to TRBD1. Germline V gene sequence: CDR1 SGHDN, CDR2 FVKESK. The CDR3 runs to 14 residues. The CDR3 sequence is CASTGQPNTGVLFF. In nucleotides, the CDR3 is TGTGCCAGCACGGGACAGCCGAACACCGGGGTGCTGTTTTTT.

This clonotype was found many times. Here the CDR3 reads CASNQRGLAHNEQFF. The CDR3 DNA is TGTGCCAGCAACCAACGGGGGTTAGCTCACAATGAGCAGTTCTTC. The genes are TRBV5-8 and TRBJ2-1; a possible D gene is TRBD2 (6 bases). The CDR3 consists of 15 residues. Between the trimmed V and J ends, which lost 6 bases and 5 bases, there was a span of 18 bases. Germline assignment: CDR1 SGHTS and CDR2 YDEGEE. The full variable domain, with the rest looked up from reference TRBV5-8 and TRBJ2-1, is EAGVTQSPTHLIKTRGQQATLRCSPISGHTSVYWYQQALGLGLQFLLWYDEGEERNRGNFPPRFSGRQFPNYSSELNVNALELEDSALYLCASNQRGLAHNEQFFGPGTRLTVL.

This clonotype occurred many times. The chain couples TRBV5-1 to TRBJ1-6; TRBD1 aligns across 9 bases. CDR3 length: 17 amino acids. Germline CDR1 SGHRS, CDR2 YFSETQ. Germline trimming cut 2 bases from V and 6 bases from J; bases unmatched to any gene: 9. CDR3: CASSLTAGTGFNSPLHF. The CDR3 DNA is TGCGCCAGCAGCTTAACCGCCGGGACAGGGTTTAATTCACCCCTCCACTTT.

This clonotype was observed a handful of times. The chain recombines TRBV29-1 with TRBJ2-1; 7 bases map to TRBD2. Per the germline V gene, CDR1 is SQVTM and CDR2 is ANQGSEA. J gave up 0 bases and V 8 bases, and 1 base lay outside the gene matches. The CDR3 has 12 residues. The CDR3 nucleotides read TGCAGCAGCGGGGACTCCTACAATGAGCAGTTCTTC. The encoded protein is CSSGDSYNEQFF.

V usage is TRBV3-1 and J usage is TRBJ2-2, with D possibly TRBD1 on 6 matching bases. Trimming removed 4 bases from V and 0 bases from J, with 9 bases in between. The CDR3 spans 15 residues. Germline assignment: CDR1 LGHDT and CDR2 YNNKEL (reference sequence). The CDR3 sequence is CASSRTVANTGELFF. CDR3 DNA sequence: TGTGCCAGCAGCCGGACAGTCGCGAACACCGGGGAGCTGTTTTTT.

This clonotype was recorded a few times. The J gene is TRBJ1-2, the V gene TRBV7-9, with 9 positions matching TRBD1. CDR1 SEHNR and CDR2 FQNEAQ come from the germline V gene (reference sequence). The CDR3 has 17 amino acids. Losses at the gene ends were 3 bases for V and 3 bases for J; bases not matched to a gene: 11. For the CDR3, the DNA is TGTGCCAGCAGCTTCGGGGCATCAGGGACAGGGCACTATGGCTACACCTTC. Translating gives CASSFGASGTGHYGYTF.

This clonotype has only a few counts. V usage is TRBV27 and J usage is TRBJ1-6; TRBD1 agrees at 9 bases. The CDR3 loop spans 17 amino acids. Germline V gene data show CDR1 as MNHEY and CDR2 as SMNVEV (reference sequence). The V gene end was trimmed by 5 bases and the J gene end by 11 bases; junction bases not matched to a gene: 16. DNA of the CDR3: TGTGCCAGCAGTACGAAATTAGGGACAGGGTATTCTACACCCCTCCACTTT. This codes for CASSTKLGTGYSTPLHF.

This clonotype is labeled as medium-sized (0.01 to 0.1%). The chain employs TRBV12-3 or TRBV12-4 and TRBJ2-3; D perhaps matches TRBD2 (6 bases). The CDR3 has 17 residues. Trimming removed 6 bases from V and 2 bases from J, with 21 bases in between. In DNA form, the CDR3 reads TGTGCCAGCAGACCCTCGGGAGCGGTCCTCCTCACAGATACGCAGTATTTT. Its protein is CASRPSGAVLLTDTQYF.

The J gene is TRBJ2-6, the V gene TRBV30; D is unclear. The CDR3 is 13 residues long. CDR1 and CDR2 (germline): GTSNPN, SVGIG (reference sequence). Trimming removed 7 bases at V and 1 base at J, with 8 bases between. The CDR3 bases are TGTGCCTTGGATAAGTCTGGGGCCAACGTCCTGACTTTC. This gives the protein CALDKSGANVLTF.

This clonotype was seen many times. The chain's CDR3 is CASRHISTEAFF. CDR3 in DNA: TGTGCCAGCAGACACATCAGCACTGAAGCTTTCTTT. This chain uses TRBV6-1 with TRBJ1-1; D is unresolved. V lost 6 bases and J 4 bases, leaving 9 bases between the germline ends. The CDR3 length is 12 residues. CDR1 is MNHNS and CDR2 is SASEGT in the germline V gene.

In this sample, this clonotype turned up a few times. Given a much more abundant clone one base away, this may be a read error. This rearrangement joins TRBV18 to TRBJ2-7; the D gene could be TRBD1 or TRBD2 (5 bases each). CDR1 is KGHSH, CDR2 LQKENI, per germline. The CDR3 is 15 amino acids. The CDR3 sequence is CASPPSFGAGSEQYF. The CDR3, as DNA: TGTGCCAGCCCACCAAGTTTCGGCGCAGGGAGCGAGCAGTACTTC.

In its sample, this clonotype was seen a few times. The V and J genes are TRBV27 and TRBJ2-7; D may match TRBD1 or TRBD2 (5 bases each). CDR1 is MNHEY and CDR2 is SMNVEV in the germline V gene (reference sequence). V gave up 2 bases and J gave up 3 bases, with 11 bases separating them. The CDR3 length is 14 residues. DNA for the CDR3: TGTGCCAGCAGTTTACGTGGGACCCGCTACGAGCAGTACTTC. Its translation: CASSLRGTRYEQYF.

This clonotype was counted at least ten times. V is TRBV6-1 and J is TRBJ1-5; perhaps TRBD1 as D (5 bases). The CDR3 has 13 residues. CDR1 and CDR2 (germline): MNHNS, SASEGT. Trimming removed 6 bases at V and 6 bases at J, with 12 bases between. The CDR3 bases are TGTGCCAGCAGGTCCCCCACAGGTCAGCCCCAGCATTTT. Protein sequence: CASRSPTGQPQHF.

This clonotype was seen a few times. V and J are TRBV28 and TRBJ1-2; D unclear. The CDR3 length is 14 residues. Between the trimmed V and J ends, which lost 4 bases and 8 bases, there was a span of 17 bases. CDR1 MDHEN and CDR2 SYDVKM come from the germline V gene. For the CDR3, the DNA is TGTGCCAGCAGTTACCCACACAACCCGGTAGGCTACACCTTC. Translated: CASSYPHNPVGYTF.

This clonotype showed up many times. The chain uses TRBV3-1 and TRBJ2-3; 8 bases align to TRBD2. Germline loops: CDR1 LGHDT, CDR2 YNNKEL (reference sequence). The CDR3 loop spans 16 amino acids. Trimming cost V 0 bases and J 5 bases; bases outside gene matches: 7. The CDR3 DNA is TGTGCCAGCAGCCAAGAGAAGTCCGGGGGGGGAGATACGCAGTATTTT. Translating gives CASSQEKSGGGDTQYF.

This clonotype appeared many times. This chain joins TRBV6-1 and TRBJ2-5, with 9 nucleotides matching TRBD2. The V and J ends lost 5 bases and 0 bases, in that order; junction bases with no gene match: 10. The CDR3 runs 17 residues. CDR1 and CDR2 from the germline V gene are MNHNS and SASEGT. CDR3 residues: CASSFLTSGSYQETQYF. The CDR3 DNA follows: TGTGCCAGCAGTTTCCTGACTAGCGGATCGTACCAAGAGACCCAGTACTTC.

The chain has TRBV7-3 and TRBJ2-1; 9 nucleotides match TRBD1. V lost 2 bases to trimming and J lost 0 bases; unmatched junction nucleotides: 2. CDR3 size: 16 residues. Germline loops: CDR1 SGHTA, CDR2 FQGTGA. The CDR3 sequence is CASSLSTGGSYNEQFF. In DNA, the CDR3 is TGTGCCAGCAGCTTATCGACAGGGGGCTCCTACAATGAGCAGTTCTTC.

This clonotype was picked up many times. The genes are TRBV13 and TRBJ1-1; TRBD1 is a possible D gene (6 bases). The CDR3 contains 14 residues. Germline V CDR1 and CDR2: PRHDT, FYEKMQ (reference sequence). V was shortened by 5 bases and J by 4 bases, with 14 bases between the two germline ends. The CDR3 nucleotides are TGTGCCAGCAGCCCCGGGGGGGCGGCCACTGAAGCTTTCTTT. Encoded protein: CASSPGGAATEAFF.

On this clonotype itself: This may be a read error, as it is one base from a much larger clone. J is TRBJ2-2 and V is TRBV7-3, with 7 positions matching TRBD2. This CDR3 is 16 amino acids long. Germline CDR1 reads SGHTA; CDR2 reads FQGTGA. The CDR3 DNA follows: TGTGCCAGCAGCTTAAAAGGCGGGAGCAACACCGGGGGGCTGTTTTTT. It specifies CASSLKGGSNTGGLFF.

This clonotype was found a few times. This may be a read error: a much more frequent sequence differs by one nucleotide. The rearrangement joins TRBV28 to TRBJ2-3; possibly TRBD2 for D (6 bases). The germline V gene has CDR1 MDHEN and CDR2 SYDVKM. The CDR3 has 17 amino acids. The CDR3 DNA follows: TGTGCCAGCAGTTTATCCGGGACTCCGGGGATCACAGATACGCGGTATTTT. Protein: CASSLSGTPGITDTRYF.

This clonotype was detected ten times or more. This sequence joins TRBV12-3 or TRBV12-4 and TRBJ1-6; D might be TRBD1 (6 bases). The CDR3 totals 15 residues. The V and J ends lost 2 bases and 5 bases respectively, with 10 bases between them. DNA for the CDR3: TGTGCCAGCAGTTTAAGGGCAGGGGATAATTCACCCCTCCACTTT. Translated: CASSLRAGDNSPLHF.

This clonotype was found many times. The rearrangement joins TRBV19 to TRBJ2-3; a possible D gene is TRBD2 (6 bases). The V gene's germline CDR1 is LNHDA and CDR2 SQIVND (reference sequence). This CDR3 region has 12 residues. V lost 7 bases to trimming and J lost 6 bases, with 11 bases between them. The CDR3 is CASNFGGDTQYF. CDR3 in DNA: TGTGCCAGTAATTTCGGAGGGGATACGCAGTATTTT.

The V call is TRBV19, the J call TRBJ2-2, with D perhaps matching TRBD2 (6 bases). The germline CDR1 and CDR2 sequences are LNHDA and SQIVND (reference sequence). The CDR3 spans 15 residues. Deletions cut 1 base from V and 6 bases from J, with 12 bases between. CDR3 coding DNA: TGTGCCAGTAGTATAGCGGCGGGATGGGCCGGGGAGCTGTTTTTT. As protein: CASSIAAGWAGELFF.

This clonotype was seen at least ten times. The chain uses TRBV5-1 and TRBJ2-7; weak D call: TRBD2 (6 bases). Germline CDR1 reads SGHRS; CDR2 reads YFSETQ. The length of the CDR3 is 14 residues. V was trimmed by 0 bases and J by 3 bases, leaving 10 bases between them. CDR3 in DNA: TGCGCCAGCAGCTTGGCGGGGACTTACTACGAGCAGTACTTC. Its translation is CASSLAGTYYEQYF.